What follows describes a single T cell receptor (beta chain). The V end lost 2 bases, the J end lost 7 bases, and 13 bases lay between the germline ends. The length of the CDR3 is 14 residues. Germline V lookup: CDR1 SGHRS, CDR2 YFSETQ. Libraries were prepared by immunoSEQ multiplex PCR; TCRdb keeps only in-frame clonotypes and omits some of them. The table has more than 2 million clones, 90% to 95% seen once; the top ten hold 0.13%. The data were obtained in a study of shared clonotypes between healthy human individuals. Sample: naive CD4+ T cells sorted from blood. Subset: CD45RA+ positively selected. This TCR came from a man aged 18-30 years in good health. The rearrangement links TRBV5-1 to TRBJ1-5; D is undetermined. The CDR3 DNA reads TGCGCCAGCAGCTTAGGCCCGGGCGGGCAGCCCCAGCATTTT. It translates to CASSLGPGGQPQHF.